A single sample gave rise to the 20 T cell receptor beta chains below, sequenced in a study of blood T cell repertoires in COVID-19. Libraries were prepared by immunoSEQ multiplex PCR; TCRdb keeps only in-frame clonotypes and omits some of them. The sample holds some 180,000 clones, over 70% seen once. The material sequenced was peripheral blood. These receptors were collected from a man in his sixties with acute or convalescent COVID-19.

Only a few counts were recorded for this clone. The chain recombines TRBV6-5 with TRBJ2-7, with 9 nucleotides matching TRBD1. Germline lookup yields CDR1 MNHEY and CDR2 SVGAGI. This CDR3 is built from 14 residues. Trimming took 4 bases from V and 3 from J; bases not matched to a gene: 4. This chain's CDR3 is CASSFGQGRYEQYF. Written as DNA, the CDR3 is TGTGCCAGCAGTTTCGGACAGGGGCGCTACGAGCAGTACTTC.

The rearrangement links TRBV6-5 to TRBJ2-1; D perhaps matches TRBD2 (6 bases). There are 13 residues in the CDR3. Trimming shortened V by 5 bases and J by 5 bases, and 10 bases separated the two germline ends. Germline V gene sequence: CDR1 MNHEY, CDR2 SVGAGI. The CDR3 nucleotides are TGTGCCAGCAGTCCGGGGGTCAACAATGAGCAGTTCTTC. This codes for CASSPGVNNEQFF.

This clone showed up just a few times. V gene TRBV7-9 combines with J gene TRBJ1-5, with D possibly matching TRBD1 (5 bases). Germline assignment: CDR1 SEHNR and CDR2 FQNEAQ (reference sequence). The CDR3 totals 15 residues. Trimming stripped 1 base from V and 3 bases from J, with 10 bases between. The DNA of the CDR3 is TGTGCCAGCAGCTTAGGAGACAGCTCCAATCAGCCCCAGCATTTT. This translates into CASSLGDSSNQPQHF.

CDR3 sequence: CATSDPGSVGELFF. CDR3 in DNA: TGTGCCACCAGTGATCCCGGGTCTGTCGGGGAGCTGTTTTTT. The J gene is TRBJ2-2, the V gene TRBV24-1, with D unresolved. Germline V gives CDR1 KGHDR, CDR2 SFDVKD. This CDR3 has 14 amino acids. V lost 3 bases, J lost 7 bases, and 11 bases lay in between.

V gene TRBV7-2 combines with J gene TRBJ1-1, with 9 bases that match TRBD1. The CDR3 runs to 16 residues. Germline V lookup: CDR1 SGHTA, CDR2 FQGNSA. V was pared by 0 bases and J by 3 bases, with 5 bases of the junction left unmatched. In DNA form, the CDR3 reads TGTGCCAGCAGCTTAGCCCCGACAGGGGGTTACACTGAAGCTTTCTTT. This sequence encodes CASSLAPTGGYTEAFF. The full variable domain, in which reference TRBV7-2 and TRBJ1-1 provide the parts outside the CDR3, is GAGVSQSPSNKVTEKGKDVELRCDPISGHTALYWYRQSLGQGLEFLIYFQGNSAPDKSGLPSDRFSAERTGGSVSTLTIQRTQQEDSAVYLCASSLAPTGGYTEAFFGQGTRLTVV.

On this clone itself: At one end the junction does not follow the germline gene, possibly because of a read error. The chain couples TRBV6-5 to TRBJ2-3; D might be TRBD1 (6 bases). This CDR3 has 14 residues. Germline V CDR1 and CDR2: MNHEY, SVGAGI. DNA of the CDR3: TGTGCCAGCAGCGTTAGGGGGAGCACGGATACGCAGTATTTT. It specifies CASSVRGSTDTQYF.

The chain has TRBV5-8 and TRBJ1-1, with 10 bases that match TRBD1. Germline CDR1 SGHTS, CDR2 YDEGEE. J was trimmed by 11 bases and V by 3 bases; bases with no gene match: 10. The CDR3 covers 14 residues. DNA for the CDR3: TGTGCCAGCAGCTGGGGGGACAGGGGTCGTCGTGCTTTCTTT. Translating it yields CASSWGDRGRRAFF.

The chain links TRBV7-2 to TRBJ2-1; 7 positions match TRBD2. From germline, CDR1 is SGHTA and CDR2 FQGNSA. After removal of 1 base from V and 0 bases from J, the junction contained 6 bases not matched to a gene. The CDR3 has 17 amino acids. The CDR3 loop is CASSLVGRLSSYNEQFF. The CDR3 region has the DNA TGTGCCAGCAGCTTAGTCGGGAGGTTAAGCTCCTACAATGAGCAGTTCTTC.

The CDR3 here is CASTPYSGSEEQYF. The CDR3 DNA reads as TGTGCCAGTACCCCTTATAGCGGGAGTGAGGAGCAGTACTTC. The rearrangement links TRBV19 to TRBJ2-7, with 9 positions matching TRBD2. The V segment lost 7 bases and the J segment 7 bases; nucleotides outside the gene matches: 11. Germline assignment: CDR1 LNHDA and CDR2 SQIVND (reference sequence). CDR3 length equals 14 residues.

The chain combines TRBV27 with TRBJ2-7; TRBD2 aligns across 9 bases. This CDR3 region has 17 residues. Germline loops: CDR1 MNHEY, CDR2 SMNVEV (reference sequence). Losses at the gene ends were 4 bases for V and 0 bases for J; bases not matched to a gene: 10. CDR3 in DNA: TGTGCCAGCAGTTCCCTAGTGGCGGGAGGGAGCTCCTACGAGCAGTACTTC. Encoded protein: CASSSLVAGGSSYEQYF.

This chain uses TRBV14 with TRBJ1-6; 11 bases map to TRBD1. Trimming at V came to 0 bases and at J to 7 bases, leaving 8 bases not matched to a gene. Germline assignment: CDR1 SGHDN and CDR2 FVKESK. This CDR3 is 18 amino acids long. CDR3 sequence reads: CASSQELGTGGRNSPLHF. CDR3 DNA sequence: TGTGCCAGCAGCCAAGAACTAGGGACAGGGGGTCGAAATTCACCCCTCCACTTT.

The chain carries TRBV5-1 and TRBJ1-2; weak D call: TRBD1 (5 bases). The CDR3 covers 15 residues. V shed 0 bases and J shed 7 bases, with 16 bases lying between them. Germline V gene lookup returns CDR1 SGHRS and CDR2 YFSETQ. CDR3 sequence (DNA): TGCGCCAGCAGCTTGGGGGCCAGGGAAGGTGTTGGCTACACCTTC. This gives the protein CASSLGAREGVGYTF.

This chain uses TRBV9 with TRBJ1-1; 9 positions match TRBD1. Germline V gene sequence: CDR1 SGDLS, CDR2 YYNGEE. V shed 2 bases and J 5 bases; nucleotides not matched to a gene: 4. CDR3 length: 14 residues. CDR3 sequence: CASSVGTGQTEAFF. The DNA of the CDR3 is TGTGCCAGCAGCGTTGGGACAGGGCAAACTGAAGCTTTCTTT.

The chain uses TRBV4-2 and TRBJ1-6; 8 bases line up with TRBD1. CDR1 and CDR2 (germline): LGHNA, YNFKEQ. The junction had 3 bases not matched to a gene; V was cut back by 4 bases and J by 7 bases. This CDR3 is 14 amino acids long. CDR3 region: CASSPDRANSPLHF. As DNA, the CDR3 is TGTGCCAGCAGCCCGGACAGGGCGAATTCACCCCTCCACTTT.

The rearrangement uses TRBV12-5 and TRBJ1-2, with 10 positions matching TRBD1. Germline V CDR1 and CDR2: LGHNT, FRNRAP. The V gene end was trimmed by 2 bases and the J gene end by 6 bases; junction bases not matched to a gene: 9. CDR3 length: 16 amino acids. The CDR3 sequence: CASGLSPGQGMHGYTF. The CDR3 DNA reads as TGTGCTAGTGGTTTGTCGCCGGGACAGGGGATGCATGGCTACACCTTC.

This CDR3 reads CASSPPKNSNQPQHF. In DNA form, the CDR3 reads TGTGCCAGCAGTCCGCCTAAGAATAGCAATCAGCCCCAGCATTTT. The V and J genes are TRBV6-2 or TRBV6-3 and TRBJ1-5; the D is unclear. The CDR3 totals 15 residues. Germline CDR1 reads MNHEY; CDR2 reads SVGEGT. The V end was cut by 5 bases, the J end by 0 bases, with 11 bases between.

The chain joins TRBV9 to TRBJ2-3; 9 positions agree with TRBD2. The CDR3 totals 15 residues. V lost 8 bases to trimming and J lost 3 bases; unmatched junction nucleotides: 10. CDR1 and CDR2 from the germline V gene are SGDLS and YYNGEE. The CDR3 loop reads CASSWAGGQTDTQYF. CDR3 in DNA: TGTGCCAGTAGCTGGGCGGGAGGGCAGACAGATACGCAGTATTTT.

V is TRBV7-2 and J is TRBJ2-5; D is possibly TRBD2 (7 bases). Trimming shortened V by 5 bases and J by 9 bases, and 16 bases separated the two germline ends. The germline CDR1 and CDR2 sequences are SGHTA and FQGNSA. The CDR3 length is 13 residues. CDR3 sequence: CASSPGRGAPQYF. The CDR3 nucleotides read TGTGCCAGCAGCCCTGGGAGGGGGGCGCCCCAGTACTTC.

The chain combines TRBV4-2 with TRBJ2-2; TRBD1 aligns across 10 bases. The CDR3 extends over 17 amino acids. Trimming removed 2 bases from V and 6 bases from J; junction bases left unmatched: 9. Germline V lookup: CDR1 LGHNA, CDR2 YNFKEQ. Written as DNA, the CDR3 is TGTGCCAGCAGCCAATCCCCGGACAGGGGGAGGGCCGGGGAGCTGTTTTTT. Translating gives CASSQSPDRGRAGELFF.

On this clone itself: Different DNA sequences within this sample yield the same CDR3. CDR3 amino acids: CASSLQGAGNYGYTF. DNA of the CDR3: TGTGCCAGTAGTCTACAGGGGGCGGGAAACTATGGCTACACCTTC. V gene TRBV19 combines with J gene TRBJ1-2; TRBD1 aligns across 9 bases. The CDR3 has 15 amino acids. Germline V gene data show CDR1 as LNHDA and CDR2 as SQIVND (reference sequence). V shed 5 bases and J 2 bases; nucleotides not matched to a gene: 6.